Listed below are T cell receptor beta chains from one sample, sequenced in a study of T cells in Graves' hyperthyroidism and ophthalmopathy. In TCRdb, the multiplex PCR reads were re-called with MiXCR into one record per CDR3 protein. This table has approximately 400,000 distinct CDR3 sequences, roughly 14% appearing once. The specimen sequenced was blood. The receptors were sampled from a man aged 25-45 years with Graves' hyperthyroidism that later progressed to Graves' ophthalmopathy. The conserved cysteine and the conserved F or W are not part of the CDR3 here.

TRBJ1-4 TRBV7-9 ASSSGGAVEKLF
TRBJ2-3 TRBV12-5 ASGLARLGRSTDTQY
TRBJ1-5 TRBV28 ASRGTWDSQPQH
TRBJ1-1 TRBV7-8 ASINRDRGLNTEAF
TRBJ2-7 TRBV6-5 ASSYFEQGGLPPYEQY
TRBJ2-1 TRBV11-3 ASSTLWEQF
TRBJ1-2 TRBV5-1 ASSSDRGQGYT
TRBJ2-5 TRBV6-1 ASSFRLQETQY
TRBJ2-3 TRBV7-9 ASSKVSGGPNTQY
TRBJ1-2 TRBV6-6 ASSYSPRYNYGYT